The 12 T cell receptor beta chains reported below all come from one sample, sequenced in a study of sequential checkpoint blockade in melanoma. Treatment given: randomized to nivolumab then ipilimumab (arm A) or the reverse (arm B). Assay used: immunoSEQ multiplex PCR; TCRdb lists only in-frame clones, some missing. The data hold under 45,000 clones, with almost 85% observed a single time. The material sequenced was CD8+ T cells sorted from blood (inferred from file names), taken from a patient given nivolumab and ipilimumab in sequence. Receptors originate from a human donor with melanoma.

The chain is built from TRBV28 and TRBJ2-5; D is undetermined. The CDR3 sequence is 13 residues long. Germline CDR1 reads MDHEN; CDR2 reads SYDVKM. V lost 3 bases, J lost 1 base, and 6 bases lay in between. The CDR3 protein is CASSLVSQETQYF. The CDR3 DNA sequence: TGTGCCAGCAGTTTGGTGAGCCAAGAGACCCAGTACTTC. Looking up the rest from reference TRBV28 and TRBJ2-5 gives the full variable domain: DVKVTQSSRYLVKRTGEKVFLECVQDMDHENMFWYRQDPGLGLRLIYFSYDVKMKEKGDIPEGYSVSREKKERFSLILESASTNQTSMYLCASSLVSQETQYFGPGTRLLVL.

The CDR3 is CASSYTGGSNQPQHF. The CDR3 DNA reads TGTGCCAGCAGCTATACAGGGGGAAGCAATCAGCCCCAGCATTTT. The chain links TRBV27 to TRBJ1-5; 8 bases fit TRBD1. J was trimmed by 1 base and V by 6 bases; bases with no gene match: 5. This CDR3 comprises 15 residues. In germline, CDR1 is MNHEY, CDR2 SMNVEV (reference sequence).

CDR3 sequence reads: CASSASGTGEDSPLHF. CDR3 nucleotides: TGCGCCAGCAGCGCATCCGGGACGGGGGAGGATTCACCCCTCCACTTT. The rearrangement joins TRBV5-1 to TRBJ1-6; D is possibly TRBD1 (5 bases). This CDR3 has 16 amino acids. Looked up from germline, CDR1 is SGHRS and CDR2 is YFSETQ. Trimming stripped 4 bases from V and 8 bases from J, with 19 bases between.

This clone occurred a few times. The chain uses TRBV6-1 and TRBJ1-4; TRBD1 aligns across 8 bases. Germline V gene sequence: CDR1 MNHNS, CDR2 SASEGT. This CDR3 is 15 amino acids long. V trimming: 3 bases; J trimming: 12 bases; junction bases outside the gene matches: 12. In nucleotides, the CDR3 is TGTGCCAGCAGTGATGGGGGACAGGCTGTTTCAGAACTGTTTTTT. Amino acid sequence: CASSDGGQAVSELFF.

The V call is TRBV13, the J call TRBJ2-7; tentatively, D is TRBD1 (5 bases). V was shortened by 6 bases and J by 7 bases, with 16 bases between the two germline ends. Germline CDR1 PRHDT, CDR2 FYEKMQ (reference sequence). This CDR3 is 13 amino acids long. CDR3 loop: CASSIWGPGEQYF. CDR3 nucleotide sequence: TGTGCCAGCAGTATTTGGGGCCCTGGGGAGCAGTACTTC.

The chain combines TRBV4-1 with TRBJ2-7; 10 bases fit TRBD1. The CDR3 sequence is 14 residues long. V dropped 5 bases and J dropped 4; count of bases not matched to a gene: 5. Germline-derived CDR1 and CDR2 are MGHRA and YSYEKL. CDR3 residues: CASSTGQGEYEQYF. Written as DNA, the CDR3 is TGCGCCAGCAGCACCGGACAGGGGGAGTACGAGCAGTACTTC.

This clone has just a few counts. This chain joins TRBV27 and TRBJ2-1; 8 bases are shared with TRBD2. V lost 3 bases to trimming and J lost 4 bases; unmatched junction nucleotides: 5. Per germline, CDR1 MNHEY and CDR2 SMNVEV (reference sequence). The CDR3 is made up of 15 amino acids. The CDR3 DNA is TGTGCCAGCAGTTTTGTAGTAGCGGGGTACAATGAGCAGTTCTTC. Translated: CASSFVVAGYNEQFF.

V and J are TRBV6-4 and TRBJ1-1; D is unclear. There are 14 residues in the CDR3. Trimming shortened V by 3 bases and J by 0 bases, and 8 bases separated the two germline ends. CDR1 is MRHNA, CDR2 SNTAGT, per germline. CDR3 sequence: CASSEGRLNTEAFF. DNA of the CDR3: TGTGCCAGCAGTGAAGGCAGGTTGAACACTGAAGCTTTCTTT.

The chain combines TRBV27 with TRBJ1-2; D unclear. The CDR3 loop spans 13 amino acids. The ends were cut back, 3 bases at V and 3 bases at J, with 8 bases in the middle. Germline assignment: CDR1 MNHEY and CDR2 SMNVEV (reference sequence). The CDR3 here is CASSFGFDYGYTF. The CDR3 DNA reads TGTGCCAGCAGTTTCGGGTTTGACTATGGCTACACCTTC.

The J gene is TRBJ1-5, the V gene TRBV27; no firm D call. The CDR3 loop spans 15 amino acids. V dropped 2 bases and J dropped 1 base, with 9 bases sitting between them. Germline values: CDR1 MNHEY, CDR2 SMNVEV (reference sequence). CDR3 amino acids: CASSLREASNQPQHF. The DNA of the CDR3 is TGTGCCAGCAGTTTAAGGGAGGCAAGCAATCAGCCCCAGCATTTT.

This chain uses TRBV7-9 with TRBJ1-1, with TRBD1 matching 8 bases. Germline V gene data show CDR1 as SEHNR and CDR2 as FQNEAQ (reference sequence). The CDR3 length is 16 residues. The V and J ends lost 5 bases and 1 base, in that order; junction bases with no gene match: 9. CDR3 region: CASSPQTGEGNTEAFF. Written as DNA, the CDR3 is TGTGCCAGCAGCCCACAGACAGGGGAAGGGAACACTGAAGCTTTCTTT.

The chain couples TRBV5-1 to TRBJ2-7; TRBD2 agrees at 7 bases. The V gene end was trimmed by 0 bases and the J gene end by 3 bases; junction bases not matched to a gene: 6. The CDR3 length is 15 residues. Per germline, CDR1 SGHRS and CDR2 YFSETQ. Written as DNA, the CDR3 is TGCGCCAGCAGCTTGGCCCTCGAGCGGGGCTACGAGCAGTACTTC. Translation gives CASSLALERGYEQYF.